This TCR beta chain was identified in a study of blood T cell repertoires in COVID-19. Study-wide context: The United States, Italy and Spain supplied acute and convalescent COVID-19 samples.

Measured with immunoSEQ multiplex PCR; TCRdb has only the in-frame clones, and not every one. The top ten clones hold 15% of a sample with 200,000 to 250,000 clones, 70% to 85% of them seen once. Trimming shortened V by 8 bases and J by 7 bases, and 17 bases separated the two germline ends. This CDR3 has 13 residues. Germline assignment: CDR1 MNHEY and CDR2 SMNVEV (reference sequence). This clone was counted a single time. The clonotype was recovered from a man in his forties or fifties who had recovered from COVID-19. Sequencing input: PBMCs or T cells enriched from blood (not recorded which). The V gene is TRBV27, the J gene TRBJ1-1; possibly TRBD1 for D (5 bases). CDR3 loop: CASYRSWGLEAFF. The CDR3 nucleotides are TGTGCCAGCTACAGGTCCTGGGGACTTGAAGCTTTCTTT.